These T cell receptor beta chains were read from a single sample in a study of T cell clusters in autoimmune cytopenias. TCRdb processed the multiplex PCR reads again and assigns one entry to each CDR3 protein, with no DNA. The table lists 11,000 or so distinct CDR3 sequences. These data were also filed under a second study, of T cell repertoires in aging, cancer and after chemotherapy.

Material for sequencing was peripheral blood. These receptors originate from a human donor in good health. CDR3s include the opening cysteine and the closing phenylalanine or tryptophan. Clone size is shown for a subset of rows, as once, few, many or a class of expanded clone.

cdr3_aa v_call clone_size j_call
CASSVAQLVETQYF TRBV6-1 - TRBJ2-5
CASRSGGEQFF TRBV19 medium-sized TRBJ2-1
CASSASGTGVTDTQYF TRBV5-4 - TRBJ2-3
CASRPTTSTDTQYF TRBV6-2/TRBV6-3 medium-sized TRBJ2-3
CASSLSLSSPLHF TRBV27 - TRBJ1-6
CASSLFLGTGGMNTEAFF TRBV12-3/TRBV12-4 - TRBJ1-1
CAWSVGSPREQFF TRBV30 - TRBJ2-1
CAISPGTANEKLFF TRBV10-3 - TRBJ1-4
CASSPRTATGELFF TRBV11-1 - TRBJ2-2
CASSLAEDSNQPQHF TRBV12-3/TRBV12-4 - TRBJ1-5
CASSLDPGQSNTGELFF TRBV7-6 - TRBJ2-2
CASSLRQGARGYTF TRBV27 - TRBJ1-2
CASSYAPPARGAPNYEQYF TRBV6-5 - TRBJ2-7
CASSQQGISYNEQFF TRBV5-5 - TRBJ2-1
CASSLGGAEQFF TRBV6-6 - TRBJ2-1
CASRNLGNTGELFF TRBV27 - TRBJ2-2
CASSPRGNTEAFF TRBV11-3 - TRBJ1-1
CASSTWDRGNTGELFF TRBV11-1 medium-sized TRBJ2-2
CASSPGSGNEQFF TRBV11-1 - TRBJ2-1
CASSEGVEGAAGELFF TRBV6-1 - TRBJ2-2
CASSLEGASTGELFF TRBV5-4 - TRBJ2-2
CASSQEESSYNSPLHF TRBV7-6 - TRBJ1-6
CASSLGQGDGYTF TRBV6-5 - TRBJ1-2
CASRYGGPRPGELFF TRBV27 - TRBJ2-2
CSASLSGGTDTQYF TRBV29-1 medium-sized TRBJ2-3
CASSFTRADTQYF TRBV11-3 - TRBJ2-3
CASSQRTGNSPLHF TRBV12-3/TRBV12-4 - TRBJ1-6
CASSGDLRSTEAFF TRBV11-3 - TRBJ1-1
CASSPGQQYEQYF TRBV11-3 medium-sized TRBJ2-7
CASSLNLGTGSGYTF TRBV6-5 - TRBJ1-2
CASSLTGASYEQYF TRBV12-3/TRBV12-4 - TRBJ2-7
CASSLEGQKTYEQYF TRBV5-1 - TRBJ2-7
CASSTHLQGETQYF TRBV7-6 - TRBJ2-5
CASSLGVTNQPQHF TRBV12-3/TRBV12-4 - TRBJ1-5
CASAGGADEKLFF TRBV11-1 medium-sized TRBJ1-4
CASSLGPAYEQYF TRBV27 medium-sized TRBJ2-7
CASTPPGGRGGYTF TRBV6-5 - TRBJ1-2
CASSSAARGGAYNEQFF TRBV13 - TRBJ2-1
CASSMGDPPYEQYF TRBV12-3/TRBV12-4 - TRBJ2-7
CASRQVLNTEAFF TRBV19 - TRBJ1-1
CSARDTSSSYNEQFF TRBV20-1 - TRBJ2-1
CASDTGEAGELFF TRBV19 medium-sized TRBJ2-2
CAWRPGVSHNSPLHF TRBV30 - TRBJ1-6
CASSSTSGGWDTQYF TRBV12-3/TRBV12-4 - TRBJ2-3
CASSYEAPGTAGTSEQFF TRBV6-5 - TRBJ2-1
CASSLAGGAKETQYF TRBV5-4 - TRBJ2-5
CASSSWTSGGAGELFF TRBV13 - TRBJ2-2
CASGPSGVVPYEQYF TRBV11-3 - TRBJ2-7
CASSFGTGYNEQFF TRBV5-6 - TRBJ2-1
CASSPRAYEQYF TRBV18 - TRBJ2-7
CASSIGPSGVEQYF TRBV19 medium-sized TRBJ2-7